The 32 T cell receptor beta chains given below trace back to one sample, sequenced in a study of blood T cell repertoires in COVID-19. Using immunoSEQ multiplex PCR, the repertoire was profiled, and TCRdb retains in-frame clones only, with some absent. This repertoire shows tens of thousands of clones, about 90% found once; its top ten account for roughly 6.2%. The sequenced material came from peripheral blood. These receptors came from a man in his fifties with active COVID-19.

This chain links TRBV18 with TRBJ2-7, with 9 bases identical to TRBD1. CDR3 length: 16 amino acids. After removal of 3 bases from V and 2 bases from J, the junction contained 8 bases not matched to a gene. The germline V gene has CDR1 KGHSH and CDR2 LQKENI. CDR3 nucleotide sequence: TGTGCCAGCTCACCGTCCCCCGGGACAGGGACCTACGAGCAGTACTTC. Protein: CASSPSPGTGTYEQYF.

The chain combines TRBV15 with TRBJ2-1; 9 positions match TRBD2. The ends lost 0 bases at V and 7 bases at J; junction bases unmatched: 7. The germline V gene encodes CDR1 LNHNV and CDR2 YYDKDF (reference sequence). The CDR3 totals 16 residues. This CDR3 reads CATSRDASGRRNEQFF. For the CDR3, the DNA is TGTGCCACCAGCAGAGATGCGAGCGGGAGGAGAAATGAGCAGTTCTTC.

V gene TRBV28 combines with J gene TRBJ2-2, with 12 bases identical to TRBD2. Germline assignment: CDR1 MDHEN and CDR2 SYDVKM. V was clipped by 4 bases and J by 3 bases; unmatched bases: 6. This CDR3 is 17 amino acids long. The CDR3 is CASSSLAGGPDTGELFF. The CDR3 region has the DNA TGTGCCAGCAGTTCTCTAGCGGGAGGGCCCGACACCGGGGAGCTGTTTTTT.

This clone was seen ten or more times. The chain couples TRBV4-3 to TRBJ1-6; D call uncertain. Germline values: CDR1 LGHNA, CDR2 YSLEER. Trimming shortened V by 5 bases and J by 7 bases, and 9 bases separated the two germline ends. The CDR3 sequence is 13 residues long. CDR3 region: CASSKHWNSPLHF. CDR3 nucleotides: TGCGCCAGCAGCAAGCACTGGAATTCACCCCTCCACTTT.

The table lists this clone with a count of one. The CDR3 region has the DNA TGTGCCTGGAGTCTATCCACTAACTATGGCTACACCTTC. This encodes CAWSLSTNYGYTF. The chain couples TRBV30 to TRBJ1-2; D is unresolved. The ends were cut back, 2 bases at V and 0 bases at J, with 7 bases in the middle. The CDR3 totals 13 residues. The germline V gene has CDR1 GTSNPN and CDR2 SVGIG (reference sequence).

The rearrangement joins TRBV4-1 to TRBJ1-2, with D possibly TRBD1 on 6 matching bases. The CDR3 runs 15 residues. Trimming stripped 4 bases from V and 6 bases from J, with 18 bases between. CDR1 is MGHRA, CDR2 YSYEKL, per germline. CDR3 protein: CASSPAQGLGNGYTF. CDR3 coding DNA: TGCGCCAGCAGCCCCGCCCAGGGGTTGGGAAATGGCTACACCTTC.

V is TRBV7-6 and J is TRBJ1-6; 9 nucleotides align to TRBD1. This CDR3 is 16 amino acids long. From germline, CDR1 is SGHVS and CDR2 FNYEAQ. V lost 0 bases to trimming and J lost 5 bases; unmatched junction nucleotides: 2. CDR3 loop: CASSLAGTGHNSPLHF. CDR3 sequence (DNA): TGTGCCAGCAGCTTAGCCGGGACAGGGCATAATTCACCCCTCCACTTT.

V gene TRBV19 combines with J gene TRBJ1-1, with 8 bases matching TRBD1. CDR3 length: 17 amino acids. Trimming took 4 bases from V and 1 from J; bases not matched to a gene: 11. Germline V gene data show CDR1 as LNHDA and CDR2 as SQIVND (reference sequence). CDR3 sequence: CASSTSPSQGANTEAFF. The CDR3 region has the DNA TGTGCCAGTAGTACCTCCCCGTCCCAGGGGGCGAACACTGAAGCTTTCTTT.

The chain couples TRBV14 to TRBJ1-1; D call uncertain. Trimming took 1 base from V and 1 from J, leaving 16 bases between them. CDR1 SGHDN and CDR2 FVKESK come from the germline V gene. This CDR3 spans 17 amino acids. The CDR3 sequence: CASSQVEVWGANTEAFF. The CDR3 DNA follows: TGTGCCAGCAGCCAAGTTGAGGTGTGGGGAGCGAACACTGAAGCTTTCTTT.

The rearrangement uses TRBV27 and TRBJ2-7; TRBD1 agrees at 8 bases. Trimming cost V 10 bases and J 5 bases; bases outside gene matches: 13. Per germline, CDR1 MNHEY and CDR2 SMNVEV (reference sequence). This CDR3 is 14 amino acids long. CDR3 bases: TGTGCCACCGCCCCGTGGGACAGGTGGGACGAGCAGTACTTC. As protein: CATAPWDRWDEQYF.

The chain employs TRBV5-4 and TRBJ2-1, with 9 bases identical to TRBD1. This CDR3 region has 15 residues. The V gene's germline CDR1 is SGHNT and CDR2 YYREEE (reference sequence). Trimming took 2 bases from V and 6 from J; bases not matched to a gene: 6. The CDR3 DNA reads as TGTGCCAGCAGCTTTTCCGGGACAGGGATCAATGAGCAGTTCTTC. This gives the protein CASSFSGTGINEQFF.

This clone was recorded a few times. V and J are TRBV7-2 and TRBJ2-5; D possibly corresponds to TRBD2 (7 bases). The CDR3 length is 14 residues. V was shortened by 5 bases and J by 5 bases, with 15 bases between the two germline ends. Germline V gene sequence: CDR1 SGHTA, CDR2 FQGNSA. Here the CDR3 reads CASSPRGGGETQYF. DNA of the CDR3: TGTGCCAGCAGCCCTCGGGGAGGGGGTGAGACCCAGTACTTC.

This chain joins TRBV28 and TRBJ1-2, with a tentative D call TRBD1 (6 bases). Germline assignment: CDR1 MDHEN and CDR2 SYDVKM. V lost 8 bases and J 8 bases, leaving 12 bases between the germline ends. This CDR3 has 11 amino acids. The CDR3 spells CASGGRWGYTF. The CDR3 nucleotides are TGTGCCAGCGGGGGCCGTTGGGGCTACACCTTC.

The V and J genes are TRBV28 and TRBJ2-5; TRBD2 might be the D (7 bases). This CDR3 is 15 amino acids long. Germline-derived CDR1 and CDR2 are MDHEN and SYDVKM. Between the trimmed V and J ends, which lost 4 bases and 5 bases, there was a span of 17 bases. The CDR3 here is CASSSRVGGGETQYF. CDR3 bases: TGTGCCAGCAGTTCCCGAGTAGGGGGAGGGGAGACCCAGTACTTC.

V gene TRBV30 combines with J gene TRBJ1-1; TRBD1 agrees at 8 bases. Trimming removed 4 bases from V and 5 bases from J; junction bases left unmatched: 6. The CDR3 has 13 residues. Germline V gene lookup returns CDR1 GTSNPN and CDR2 SVGIG (reference sequence). The CDR3 sequence: CAWMAGGWTEAFF. The CDR3 DNA is TGTGCCTGGATGGCAGGGGGCTGGACTGAAGCTTTCTTT.

The V and J genes are TRBV14 and TRBJ1-2; D is undetermined. Germline values: CDR1 SGHDN, CDR2 FVKESK. With 1 base removed from V and 5 bases from J, the gap between germline ends came to 11 bases. The CDR3 runs 14 residues. As DNA, the CDR3 is TGTGCCAGCAGCCAAGCATCCGGGAATTATGGCTACACCTTC. Translation: CASSQASGNYGYTF.

A few counts support this clone. CDR3 residues: CASSPQGQGNYGYTF. In DNA, the CDR3 is TGTGCCAGCAGCCCCCAGGGCCAGGGGAACTATGGCTACACCTTC. The chain couples TRBV6-2 or TRBV6-3 to TRBJ1-2; TRBD1 is a possible D gene (6 bases). Trimming took off 6 bases at V and 2 bases at J, with 16 bases between the two ends. Germline assignment: CDR1 MNHEY and CDR2 SVGEGT. This CDR3 contains 15 residues.

The chain couples TRBV9 to TRBJ2-1; 9 nucleotides align to TRBD1. In germline, CDR1 is SGDLS, CDR2 YYNGEE. J gave up 6 bases and V 3 bases, and 4 bases lay outside the gene matches. CDR3 size: 14 residues. The DNA for the CDR3 is TGTGCCAGCAGCGCCGGGACAGGGCCCAATGAGCAGTTCTTC. Translated, it gives CASSAGTGPNEQFF.

The V and J genes are TRBV4-3 and TRBJ1-1; the D gene is possibly TRBD1 (6 bases). The germline CDR1 and CDR2 sequences are LGHNA and YSLEER. There are 15 residues in the CDR3. V lost 0 bases to trimming and J lost 5 bases, with 13 bases between them. The CDR3: CASSQEWGRRTEAFF. In DNA form, the CDR3 reads TGCGCCAGCAGCCAAGAATGGGGGCGAAGGACTGAAGCTTTCTTT.

The chain uses TRBV4-3 and TRBJ2-7; possible D gene TRBD1, 6 bases. The CDR3 covers 19 residues. CDR1 and CDR2 from the germline V gene are LGHNA and YSLEER. Trimming cost V 3 bases and J 4 bases, with 28 bases left between them. CDR3 DNA sequence: TGCGCCAGCAGCCACCCTAACAGTACCAGGTGCCGAGGGGGATACGAGCAGTACTTC. Amino acid sequence: CASSHPNSTRCRGGYEQYF.

The chain is built from TRBV4-1 and TRBJ2-4, with 10 bases aligning to TRBD1. CDR1 MGHRA and CDR2 YSYEKL come from the germline V gene. This CDR3 has 16 residues. The CDR3 reads CASGGTGDLAKNIQYF. The CDR3 nucleotides are TGCGCGAGCGGAGGGACAGGGGACTTAGCCAAAAACATTCAGTACTTC.

The chain is built from TRBV5-6 and TRBJ2-5, with D possibly being TRBD1 (5 bases). Germline V CDR1 and CDR2: SGHDT, YYEEEE. This CDR3 contains 16 residues. V was cut by 1 base and J by 1 base, with 14 bases left in between. For the CDR3, the DNA is TGTGCCAGCAGCTTGTTAGGGGATAACCTCCAAGAGACCCAGTACTTC. Protein: CASSLLGDNLQETQYF.

V usage is TRBV12-5 and J usage is TRBJ1-2; D might be TRBD1 (6 bases). V lost 5 bases, J lost 8 bases, and 15 bases lay in between. CDR1 LGHNT and CDR2 FRNRAP come from the germline V gene. The CDR3 is made up of 13 amino acids. The CDR3 loop reads CASGGSGQRGYTF. CDR3 bases: TGTGCTAGTGGTGGCTCCGGACAGAGAGGCTACACCTTC.

The chain is built from TRBV4-2 and TRBJ2-2; weak D call: TRBD1 (6 bases). This CDR3 has 16 residues. The V and J ends lost 1 base and 3 bases respectively, with 12 bases between them. CDR1 is LGHNA and CDR2 is YNFKEQ in the germline V gene. The CDR3 nucleotides are TGTGCCAGCAGCCAAGTTACAGGGTCGGACACCGGGGAGCTGTTTTTT. Protein: CASSQVTGSDTGELFF.

This chain links TRBV4-2 with TRBJ2-5; D is unresolved. V was trimmed by 5 bases and J by 2 bases, leaving 21 bases between them. This CDR3 is 17 amino acids long. CDR1 LGHNA and CDR2 YNFKEQ come from the germline V gene. CDR3 nucleotide sequence: TGTGCCAGCAGCAAAAAAGATAATGGTTTTAGTCAAGAGACCCAGTACTTC. Its translation: CASSKKDNGFSQETQYF.

Here the CDR3 DNA reads TGTGCCAGCAGCTTCGGACAGGGGGAGACCCAGTACTTC. Translated: CASSFGQGETQYF. The chain carries TRBV7-3 and TRBJ2-5; 9 bases are shared with TRBD1. V trimming: 3 bases; J trimming: 5 bases; junction bases outside the gene matches: 1. The CDR3 spans 13 residues. Germline V gene lookup returns CDR1 SGHTA and CDR2 FQGTGA.

The chain joins TRBV13 to TRBJ2-1, with 9 bases aligning to TRBD2. Germline V gene lookup returns CDR1 PRHDT and CDR2 FYEKMQ (reference sequence). Germline trimming cut 5 bases from V and 8 bases from J; bases unmatched to any gene: 16. This CDR3 spans 17 amino acids. CDR3: CASSPEGVAGGRDEQFF. CDR3 coding DNA: TGTGCCAGCAGCCCTGAGGGTGTGGCGGGGGGGCGCGATGAGCAGTTCTTC.

In this sample, this clone turned up a few times. The chain is built from TRBV27 and TRBJ1-5, with D perhaps TRBD1 (5 bases). The CDR3 loop spans 15 amino acids. Germline V gene sequence: CDR1 MNHEY, CDR2 SMNVEV (reference sequence). The V end lost 4 bases, the J end lost 5 bases, and 15 bases lay between the germline ends. Here the CDR3 reads CASSSTDAGHQPQHF. The CDR3 coding sequence is TGTGCCAGCAGTTCGACCGACGCGGGGCATCAGCCCCAGCATTTT.

The CDR3: CATSDNLDREYGYTF. CDR3 DNA sequence: TGTGCCACCAGTGATAACTTGGACAGGGAATATGGCTACACCTTC. The rearrangement uses TRBV24-1 and TRBJ1-2; 8 nucleotides align to TRBD1. Unmatched junction bases numbered 7, after V lost 3 bases and J lost 5 bases. This CDR3 contains 15 residues. In germline, CDR1 is KGHDR, CDR2 SFDVKD.

The chain combines TRBV6-6 with TRBJ2-1, with 12 bases matching TRBD1. Germline assignment: CDR1 MNHNY and CDR2 SVGAGI (reference sequence). CDR3 length: 16 amino acids. Unmatched junction bases numbered 13, after V lost 7 bases and J lost 9 bases. The CDR3 region is CASITTGTGGRSEQFF. DNA of the CDR3: TGTGCCAGCATAACTACCGGGACAGGGGGCCGGAGTGAGCAGTTCTTC.

The V gene is TRBV28, the J gene TRBJ1-4, with D possibly TRBD1 on 6 matching bases. The ends were cut back, 6 bases at V and 7 bases at J, with 21 bases in the middle. Germline V lookup: CDR1 MDHEN, CDR2 SYDVKM. The CDR3 has 16 amino acids. This CDR3 reads CASSLGTLSTREKLFF. CDR3 bases: TGTGCCAGCAGCCTTGGGACACTCTCGACTCGTGAAAAACTGTTTTTT.

This clone was detected only once. The chain employs TRBV9 and TRBJ1-2, with 8 bases matching TRBD1. CDR1 is SGDLS, CDR2 YYNGEE, per germline. This CDR3 comprises 15 residues. V gave up 5 bases and J gave up 8 bases; unmatched junction bases: 14. The CDR3 DNA follows: TGTGCCAGCAGTGTCCAGGGGGCGGATATGGACGGCTACACCTTC. It yields the protein CASSVQGADMDGYTF. The full variable domain, its missing parts supplied by reference TRBV9 and TRBJ1-2, is DSGVTQTPKHLITATGQRVTLRCSPRSGDLSVYWYQQSLDQGLQFLIQYYNGEERAKGNILERFSAQQFPDLHSELNLSSLELGDSALYFCASSVQGADMDGYTFGSGTRLTVV.